These 2 T cell receptor beta chains were sequenced from one sample in a study of cytomegalovirus exposure and HLA in healthy donors (dated by TCRdb to 2017 to 2019). Libraries came from the immunoSEQ multiplex PCR assay. A mixture of 60 forward primers for TCR Vbeta segments and 13 reverse primers for TCR Jbeta segments was used in the multiplex PCR. Entries here come from immuneACCESS through TCRdb and include only in-frame sequences with V and J called. Some clones fail to appear in such tables; in the studies checked, an unresolved V gene covers under half of the shortfall, and the cause of the remainder is unknown. The sample table lists 200,000 to 250,000 clones, around 81% of them with a count of one. Less than 9% of the sample is in the top ten clones. Sample: PBMCs. The receptors were sampled from a woman aged 55-70 years in good health and CMV-seropositive.

The V call is TRBV10-3, the J call TRBJ2-1; 9 bases agree with TRBD1. Germline V lookup: CDR1 ENHRY, CDR2 SYGVKD. The CDR3 length is 19 residues. Germline trimming cut 6 bases from V and 0 bases from J; bases unmatched to any gene: 15. CDR3: CAISGRGQGSLSSYNEQFF. The DNA for the CDR3 is TGTGCCATCAGCGGCCGGGGACAGGGATCCCTAAGCTCCTACAATGAGCAGTTCTTC.

This chain joins TRBV28 and TRBJ2-1, with TRBD2 as a possible D gene (6 bases). The CDR3 is 18 amino acids. V shed 1 base and J shed 9 bases, with 25 bases lying between them. Germline lookup yields CDR1 MDHEN and CDR2 SYDVKM. This CDR3 reads CASSLSTKWVAATREQFF. The CDR3 DNA reads TGTGCCAGCAGTTTATCAACGAAGTGGGTAGCGGCGACCCGTGAGCAGTTCTTC. The whole variable domain, remainder taken from reference TRBV28 and TRBJ2-1, is DVKVTQSSRYLVKRTGEKVFLECVQDMDHENMFWYRQDPGLGLRLIYFSYDVKMKEKGDIPEGYSVSREKKERFSLILESASTNQTSMYLCASSLSTKWVAATREQFFGPGTRLTVL.